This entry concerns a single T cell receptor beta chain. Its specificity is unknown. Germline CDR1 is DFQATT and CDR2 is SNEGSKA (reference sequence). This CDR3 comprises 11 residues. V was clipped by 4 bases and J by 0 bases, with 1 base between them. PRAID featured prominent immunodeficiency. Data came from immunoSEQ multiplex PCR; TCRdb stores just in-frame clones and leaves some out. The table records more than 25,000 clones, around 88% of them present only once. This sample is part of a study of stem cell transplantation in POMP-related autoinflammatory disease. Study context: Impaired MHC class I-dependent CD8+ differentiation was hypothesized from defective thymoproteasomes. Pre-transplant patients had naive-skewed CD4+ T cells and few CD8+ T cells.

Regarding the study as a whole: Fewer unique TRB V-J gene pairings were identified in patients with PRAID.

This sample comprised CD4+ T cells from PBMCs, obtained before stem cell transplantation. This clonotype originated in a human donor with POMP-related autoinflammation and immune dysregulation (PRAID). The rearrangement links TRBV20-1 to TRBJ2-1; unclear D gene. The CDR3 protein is CSANSYNEQFF. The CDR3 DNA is TGCAGTGCTAACTCCTACAATGAGCAGTTCTTC.